This T cell receptor beta chain was observed in a study of T cell responses to AZD1222 COVID-19 vaccine. Pooled samples include second doses given at about 4 or 12 weeks. Germline V lookup: CDR1 SQVTM, CDR2 ANQGSEA. This CDR3 spans 13 amino acids. V was clipped by 6 bases and J by 6 bases; unmatched bases: 9. Assay used: immunoSEQ multiplex PCR; TCRdb lists only in-frame clones, some missing. The data hold over 110,000 clones, with roughly 93% observed a single time. As regards this clone: What it recognizes is unknown.

Study observations and caveats: The study reported that nearly half of spike-specific TCRs target unmutated variant regions. Baseline serology detected seropositivity in only five to seven AZD1222 recipients. Donors in the cohort were predominantly white British and more often female, and clonal diversity was possibly underestimated.

This receptor was obtained from an adult who received the AZD1222 COVID-19 vaccine. Sequenced here: peripheral blood, sampled 28 days after the second AZD1222 dose. The V and J genes are TRBV29-1 and TRBJ1-2; 8 bases agree with TRBD1. The CDR3 protein is CSVTIQGANGYTF. For the CDR3, the DNA is TGCAGCGTAACAATTCAGGGGGCGAATGGCTACACCTTC.